This TCR beta chain was documented in a study of Graves' ophthalmopathy and Graves' hyperthyroidism. Ophthalmopathy donors showed moderate-to-severe activity, CAS ≥3, NOSPECS ≥4 and a duration under 3 months. PBMCs were density-gradient isolated from about 9.6 ml fresh blood. This clonotype was counted ten times or more. V trimming: 0 bases; J trimming: 1 base; junction bases outside the gene matches: 6. This CDR3 is 17 amino acids long. Looked up from germline, CDR1 is DFQATT and CDR2 is SNEGSKA (reference sequence). Amplified material comprised TCR beta CDR3 regions derived from RNA transcripts. After a first-round RT-PCR with HTBI primers, a second-round multiplex PCR was run. TCRdb recomputed calls from the multiplex PCR reads with MiXCR, one row per CDR3 protein. The sample records roughly 60,000 distinct CDR3 sequences, approximately 47% being singletons.

Sequencing used peripheral blood. The chain carries TRBV20-1 and TRBJ2-2; 9 nucleotides match TRBD1. The receptor was derived from an adult woman with Graves' ophthalmopathy. The CDR3 region is CSARDLRQGGNTGELFF. The DNA for the CDR3 is TGCAGTGCTAGAGACCTAAGACAGGGGGGGAACACCGGGGAGCTGTTTTTT.